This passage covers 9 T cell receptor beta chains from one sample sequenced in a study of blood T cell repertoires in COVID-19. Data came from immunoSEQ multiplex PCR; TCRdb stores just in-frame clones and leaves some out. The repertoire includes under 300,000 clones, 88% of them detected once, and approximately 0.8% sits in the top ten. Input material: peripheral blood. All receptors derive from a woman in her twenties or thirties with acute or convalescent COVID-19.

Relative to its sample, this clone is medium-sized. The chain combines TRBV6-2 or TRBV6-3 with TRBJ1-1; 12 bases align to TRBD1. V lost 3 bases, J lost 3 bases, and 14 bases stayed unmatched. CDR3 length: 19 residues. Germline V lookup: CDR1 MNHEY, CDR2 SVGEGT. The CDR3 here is CASSYWDRGHVEGDTEAFF. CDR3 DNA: TGTGCCAGCAGTTATTGGGACAGGGGGCATGTTGAGGGCGACACTGAAGCTTTCTTT.

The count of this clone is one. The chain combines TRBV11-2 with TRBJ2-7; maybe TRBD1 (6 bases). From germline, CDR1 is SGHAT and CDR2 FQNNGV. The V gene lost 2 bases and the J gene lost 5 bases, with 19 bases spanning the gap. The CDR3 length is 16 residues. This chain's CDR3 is CASSLRLGGRGDEQYF. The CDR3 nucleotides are TGTGCCAGCAGCTTACGGCTGGGCGGCAGGGGAGACGAGCAGTACTTC.

For the CDR3, the DNA is TGTGCCAGCAGGGAGGGGGGACAGGGGTCGGAGACCCAGTACTTC. It specifies CASREGGQGSETQYF. This chain uses TRBV27 with TRBJ2-5; 10 positions match TRBD1. Germline CDR1 and CDR2: MNHEY and SMNVEV (reference sequence). The CDR3 sequence is 15 residues long. Losses at the gene ends were 6 bases for V and 5 bases for J; bases not matched to a gene: 9.

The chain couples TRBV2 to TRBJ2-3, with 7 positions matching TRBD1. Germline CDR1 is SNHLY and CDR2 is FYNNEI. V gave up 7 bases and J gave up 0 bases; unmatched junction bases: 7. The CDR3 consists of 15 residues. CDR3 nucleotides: TGTGCCAGCAAGCTACAGGGGTCTAGCACAGATACGCAGTATTTT. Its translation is CASKLQGSSTDTQYF.

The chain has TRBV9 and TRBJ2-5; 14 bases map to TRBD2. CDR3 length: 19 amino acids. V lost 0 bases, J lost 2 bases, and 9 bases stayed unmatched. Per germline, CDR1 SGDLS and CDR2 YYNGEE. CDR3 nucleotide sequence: TGTGCCAGCAGCGTAGATTTCCGGACTAGCGGGGGGAAACAAGAGACCCAGTACTTC. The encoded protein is CASSVDFRTSGGKQETQYF.

The CDR3 sequence: CASSQDGTSGRRGETQYF. For the CDR3, the DNA is TGTGCCAGCAGCCAAGATGGGACTAGCGGGAGGAGGGGAGAGACCCAGTACTTC. The chain is built from TRBV4-2 and TRBJ2-5, with 15 nucleotides matching TRBD2. This CDR3 is 18 amino acids long. The ends lost 0 bases at V and 4 bases at J; junction bases unmatched: 6. From germline, CDR1 is LGHNA and CDR2 YNFKEQ.

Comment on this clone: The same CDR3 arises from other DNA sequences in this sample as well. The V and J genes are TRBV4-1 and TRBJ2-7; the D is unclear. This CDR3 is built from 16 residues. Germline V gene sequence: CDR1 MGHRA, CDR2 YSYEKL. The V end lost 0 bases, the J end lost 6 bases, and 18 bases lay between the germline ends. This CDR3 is CASSQESRFLASEQYF. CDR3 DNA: TGCGCCAGCAGCCAAGAGTCTAGGTTCCTTGCATCCGAGCAGTACTTC.

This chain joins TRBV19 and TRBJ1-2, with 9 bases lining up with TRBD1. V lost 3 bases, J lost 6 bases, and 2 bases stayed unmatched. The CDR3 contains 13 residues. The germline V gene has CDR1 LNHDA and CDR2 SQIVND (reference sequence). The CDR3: CASSITGGNGYTF. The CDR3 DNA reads TGTGCCAGTAGTATCACAGGGGGCAATGGCTACACCTTC.

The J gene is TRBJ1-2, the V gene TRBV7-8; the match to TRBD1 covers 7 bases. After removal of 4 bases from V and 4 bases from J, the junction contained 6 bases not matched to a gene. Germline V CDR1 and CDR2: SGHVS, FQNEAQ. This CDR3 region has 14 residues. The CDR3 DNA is TGTGCCAGCAGCTCCCGACAGGGAACCTATGGCTACACCTTC. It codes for CASSSRQGTYGYTF.